This T cell receptor (beta chain) was documented in a study of OX40 agonist ivuxolimab in advanced cancers. The table came from immunoSEQ multiplex PCR; TCRdb's copy has only in-frame clones and leaves some out. The repertoire holds 90,000 to 120,000 clones, with about nine tenths as singletons. V lost 5 bases, J lost 5 bases, and 8 bases stayed unmatched. The CDR3 is made up of 15 amino acids. Germline assignment: CDR1 MNHEY and CDR2 SVGAGI. The input for sequencing was CD4+ or CD8+ T cells sorted from blood, taken in a trial of the OX40 agonist ivuxolimab. The J gene is TRBJ2-1, the V gene TRBV6-5, with 8 bases matching TRBD2. The clonotype was recovered from an adult with an advanced solid tumor such as melanoma, head and neck, liver or kidney cancer. DNA for the CDR3: TGTGCCAGCAGTCCACTTAGCGGGATAGACAATGAGCAGTTCTTC. Protein product: CASSPLSGIDNEQFF.